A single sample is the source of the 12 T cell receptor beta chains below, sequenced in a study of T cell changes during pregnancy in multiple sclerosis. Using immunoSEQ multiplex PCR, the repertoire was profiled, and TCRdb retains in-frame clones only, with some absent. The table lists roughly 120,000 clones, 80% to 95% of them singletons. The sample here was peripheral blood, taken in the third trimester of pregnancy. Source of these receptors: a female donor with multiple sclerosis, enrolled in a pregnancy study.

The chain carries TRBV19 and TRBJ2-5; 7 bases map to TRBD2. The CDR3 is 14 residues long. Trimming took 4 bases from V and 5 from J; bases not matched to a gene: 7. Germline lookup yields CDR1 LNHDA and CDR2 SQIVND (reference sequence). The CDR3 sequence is CASSSGRSLETQYF. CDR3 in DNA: TGTGCCAGTAGTAGCGGGAGAAGCTTGGAGACCCAGTACTTC.

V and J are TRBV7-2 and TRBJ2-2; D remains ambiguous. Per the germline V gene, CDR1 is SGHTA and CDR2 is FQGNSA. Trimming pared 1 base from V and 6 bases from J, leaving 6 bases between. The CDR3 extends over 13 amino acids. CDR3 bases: TGTGCCAGCAGCTTAGTGGCGGCCGGGGAGCTGTTTTTT. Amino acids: CASSLVAAGELFF. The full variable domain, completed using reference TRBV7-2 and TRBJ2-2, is GAGVSQSPSNKVTEKGKDVELRCDPISGHTALYWYRQSLGQGLEFLIYFQGNSAPDKSGLPSDRFSAERTGGSVSTLTIQRTQQEDSAVYLCASSLVAAGELFFGEGSRLTVL.

The CDR3 nucleotides read TGTGCCAGCAGTTTAGGTTCTGGAAACGGGGACGAGCAGTACTTC. It codes for CASSLGSGNGDEQYF. The genes are TRBV28 and TRBJ2-7; maybe TRBD2 (5 bases). Germline values: CDR1 MDHEN, CDR2 SYDVKM. Trimming left V 2 bases short and J 5 bases short, with 16 bases between. The CDR3 is made up of 15 amino acids.

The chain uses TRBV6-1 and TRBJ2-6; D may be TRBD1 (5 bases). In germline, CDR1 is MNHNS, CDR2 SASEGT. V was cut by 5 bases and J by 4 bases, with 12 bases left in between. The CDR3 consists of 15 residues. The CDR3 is CASSPDSTGANVLTF. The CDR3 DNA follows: TGTGCCAGCAGTCCTGACAGCACCGGGGCCAACGTCCTGACTTTC.

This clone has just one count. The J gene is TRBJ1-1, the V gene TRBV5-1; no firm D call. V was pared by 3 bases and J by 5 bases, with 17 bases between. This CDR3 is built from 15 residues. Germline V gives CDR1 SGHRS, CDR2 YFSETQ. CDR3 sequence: CASSWTGRVETEAFF. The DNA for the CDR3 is TGCGCCAGCAGCTGGACGGGGAGGGTTGAGACTGAAGCTTTCTTT.

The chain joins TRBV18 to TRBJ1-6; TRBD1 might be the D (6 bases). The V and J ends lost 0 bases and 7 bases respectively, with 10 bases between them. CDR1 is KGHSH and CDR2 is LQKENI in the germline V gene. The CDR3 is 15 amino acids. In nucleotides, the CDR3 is TGTGCCAGCTCACCACCGTGGGACAACAATTCACCCCTCCACTTT. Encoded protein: CASSPPWDNNSPLHF.

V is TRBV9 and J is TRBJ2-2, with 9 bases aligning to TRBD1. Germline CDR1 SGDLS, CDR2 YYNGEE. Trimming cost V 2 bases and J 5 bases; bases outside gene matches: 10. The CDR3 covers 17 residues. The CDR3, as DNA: TGTGCCAGCAGCGTCGGCCTACAGGGGGCGCGGACCGGGGAGCTGTTTTTT. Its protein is CASSVGLQGARTGELFF.

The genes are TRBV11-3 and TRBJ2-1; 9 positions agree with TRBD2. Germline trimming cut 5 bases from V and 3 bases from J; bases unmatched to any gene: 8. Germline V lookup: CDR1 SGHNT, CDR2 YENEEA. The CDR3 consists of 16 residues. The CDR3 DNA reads TGTGCCAGCAGCCTGACGACTAGCGGATTCTACAATGAGCAGTTCTTC. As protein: CASSLTTSGFYNEQFF.

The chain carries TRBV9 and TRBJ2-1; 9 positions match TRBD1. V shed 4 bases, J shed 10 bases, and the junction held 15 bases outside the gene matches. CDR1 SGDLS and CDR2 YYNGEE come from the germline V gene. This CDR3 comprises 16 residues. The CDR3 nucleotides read TGTGCCAGCAGCTTTTCGGGGACAGGGAGGACCCTCGAGCAGTTCTTC. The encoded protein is CASSFSGTGRTLEQFF.

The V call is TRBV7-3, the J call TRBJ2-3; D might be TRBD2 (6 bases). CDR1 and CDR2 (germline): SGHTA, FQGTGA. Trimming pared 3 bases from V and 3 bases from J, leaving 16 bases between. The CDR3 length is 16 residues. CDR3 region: CASSLGGALKTDTQYF. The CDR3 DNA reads TGTGCCAGCAGCTTGGGCGGGGCCTTGAAGACAGATACGCAGTATTTT.

The CDR3 DNA sequence: TGTGCCATCAGATCCGGGACAACTACCTACGAGCAGTACTTC. Its protein product is CAIRSGTTTYEQYF. The chain uses TRBV10-3 and TRBJ2-7; a weak D match, TRBD1 (6 bases). CDR3 length: 14 residues. The germline CDR1 and CDR2 sequences are ENHRY and SYGVKD. Trimming left V 6 bases short and J 2 bases short, with 14 bases between.

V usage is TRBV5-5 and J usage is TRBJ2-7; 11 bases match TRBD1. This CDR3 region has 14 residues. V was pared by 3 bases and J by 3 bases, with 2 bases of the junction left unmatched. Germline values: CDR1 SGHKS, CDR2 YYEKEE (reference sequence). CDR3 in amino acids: CASSWDRGVYEQYF. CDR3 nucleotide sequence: TGTGCCAGCAGCTGGGACAGGGGGGTCTACGAGCAGTACTTC.